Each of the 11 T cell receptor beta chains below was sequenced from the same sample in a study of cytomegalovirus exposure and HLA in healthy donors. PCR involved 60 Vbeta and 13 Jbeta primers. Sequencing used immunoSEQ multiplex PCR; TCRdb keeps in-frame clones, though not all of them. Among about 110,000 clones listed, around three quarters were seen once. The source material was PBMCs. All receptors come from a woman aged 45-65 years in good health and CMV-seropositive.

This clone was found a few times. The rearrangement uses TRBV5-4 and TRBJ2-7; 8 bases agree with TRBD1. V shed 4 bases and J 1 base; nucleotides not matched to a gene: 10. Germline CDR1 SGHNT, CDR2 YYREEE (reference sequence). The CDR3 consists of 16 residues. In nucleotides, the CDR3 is TGTGCCAGCAGCGCCGGGACAGGCCCTACGTCCTACGAGCAGTACTTC. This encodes CASSAGTGPTSYEQYF.

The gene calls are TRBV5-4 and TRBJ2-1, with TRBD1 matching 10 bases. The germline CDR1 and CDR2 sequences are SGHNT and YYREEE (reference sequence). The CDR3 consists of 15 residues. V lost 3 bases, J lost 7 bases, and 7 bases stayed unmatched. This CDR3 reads CASSSRDRGGNEQFF. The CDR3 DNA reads TGTGCCAGCAGCTCCCGGGACAGGGGTGGGAATGAGCAGTTCTTC.

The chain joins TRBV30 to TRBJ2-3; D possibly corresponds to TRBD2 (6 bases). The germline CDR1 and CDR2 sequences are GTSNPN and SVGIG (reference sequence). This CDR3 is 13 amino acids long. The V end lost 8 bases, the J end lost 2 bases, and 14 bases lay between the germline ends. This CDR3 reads CAGTGLVTDTQYF. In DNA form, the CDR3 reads TGTGCCGGGACGGGACTTGTCACAGATACGCAGTATTTT.

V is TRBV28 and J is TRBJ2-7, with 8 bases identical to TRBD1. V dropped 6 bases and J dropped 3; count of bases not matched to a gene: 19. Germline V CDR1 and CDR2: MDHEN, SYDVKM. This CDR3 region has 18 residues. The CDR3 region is CASSPRWGVTGGRYEQYF. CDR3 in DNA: TGTGCCAGCAGCCCGCGGTGGGGTGTTACAGGGGGTCGCTACGAGCAGTACTTC.

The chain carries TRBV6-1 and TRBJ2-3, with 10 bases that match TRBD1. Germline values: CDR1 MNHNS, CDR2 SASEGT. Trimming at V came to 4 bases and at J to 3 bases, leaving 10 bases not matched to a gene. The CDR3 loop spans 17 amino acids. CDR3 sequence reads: CASSAYDRGQGTDTQYF. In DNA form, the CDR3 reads TGTGCCAGCAGTGCCTATGACAGGGGGCAAGGGACAGATACGCAGTATTTT.

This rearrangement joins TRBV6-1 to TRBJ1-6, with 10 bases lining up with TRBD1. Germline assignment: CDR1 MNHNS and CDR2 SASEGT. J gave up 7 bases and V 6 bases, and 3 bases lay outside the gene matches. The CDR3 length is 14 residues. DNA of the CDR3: TGTGCCAGCAGAAAGGGACAGGGGAATTCACCCCTCCACTTT. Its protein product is CASRKGQGNSPLHF.

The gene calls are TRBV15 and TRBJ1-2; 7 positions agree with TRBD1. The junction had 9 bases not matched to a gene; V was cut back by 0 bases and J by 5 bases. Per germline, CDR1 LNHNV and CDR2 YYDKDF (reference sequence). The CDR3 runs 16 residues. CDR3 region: CATSRDGTDEVYGYTF. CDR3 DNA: TGTGCCACCAGCAGAGACGGGACAGACGAGGTTTATGGCTACACCTTC.

The DNA of the CDR3 is TGTGCCAGCAGCGCGGGACAGGCTGTCGCGGGTTATTACAATGAGCAGTTCTTC. Translated, it gives CASSAGQAVAGYYNEQFF. The chain joins TRBV5-4 to TRBJ2-1, with 8 bases fitting TRBD1. The CDR3 is 18 amino acids. Trimming removed 4 bases from V and 4 bases from J; junction bases left unmatched: 16. Germline-derived CDR1 and CDR2 are SGHNT and YYREEE (reference sequence).

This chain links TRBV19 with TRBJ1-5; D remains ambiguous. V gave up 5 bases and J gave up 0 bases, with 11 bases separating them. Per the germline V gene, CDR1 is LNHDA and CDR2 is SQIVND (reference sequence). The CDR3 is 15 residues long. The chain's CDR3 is CASSETVNSNQPQHF. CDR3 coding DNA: TGTGCCAGTAGTGAAACAGTGAATAGCAATCAGCCCCAGCATTTT.

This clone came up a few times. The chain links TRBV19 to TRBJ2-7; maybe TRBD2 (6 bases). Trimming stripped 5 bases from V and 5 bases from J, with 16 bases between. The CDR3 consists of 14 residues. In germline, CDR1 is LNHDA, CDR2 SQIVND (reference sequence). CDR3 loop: CASSRRAGLDEQYF. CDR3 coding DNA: TGTGCCAGTAGTCGAAGGGCGGGGCTCGACGAGCAGTACTTC.

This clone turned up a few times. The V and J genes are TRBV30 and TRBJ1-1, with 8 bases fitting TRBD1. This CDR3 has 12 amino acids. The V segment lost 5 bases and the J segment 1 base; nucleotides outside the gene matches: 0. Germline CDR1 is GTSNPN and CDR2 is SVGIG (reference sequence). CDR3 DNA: TGTGCCTGGGGGACAGGGAACACTGAAGCTTTCTTT. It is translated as CAWGTGNTEAFF.